This TCR beta chain was profiled in a study of cytomegalovirus exposure and HLA in healthy donors. Looking at the study overall: It was reported in a later analysis that the 120 or so validation repertoires used the same platform as the roughly 640 first-cohort repertoires.

Using immunoSEQ multiplex PCR, the repertoire was profiled, and TCRdb retains in-frame clones only, with some absent. The sample includes about 130,000 clones, 90% of them seen just once. Study-wide results and limits: Despite most TCR sequences being rare, some public TCRs occurred in many donors. Associated with cytomegalovirus, according to the listing, were around 170 TCR beta chains. Confirmation was obtained in vitro that a few CMV-associated chains are specific for CMV antigens.

This clone was recorded only once. Its antigen is unidentified. The TCR originated in a woman in her twenties or thirties in good health and CMV-seropositive. The sequenced sample was PBMCs.

The CDR3 coding sequence is TGCGCCAGCAGCTTCTCTAGTCGGGAGACCCAGTACTTC. Residues: CASSFSSRETQYF. The chain recombines TRBV5-1 with TRBJ2-5; D unclear. Germline values: CDR1 SGHRS, CDR2 YFSETQ. The CDR3 covers 13 residues. V shed 2 bases and J shed 5 bases, with 10 bases lying between them.